The next 25 T cell receptor beta chains were all read from a single sample in a study of cytomegalovirus exposure and HLA in healthy donors. PCR involved 60 Vbeta and 13 Jbeta primers. Libraries were prepared by immunoSEQ multiplex PCR; TCRdb keeps only in-frame clonotypes and omits some of them. The sample consists of about 110,000 clones, 71% of them appearing once. Sequencing was done on a sample of PBMCs. Every receptor here comes from a female donor in good health and CMV-seronegative.

This chain joins TRBV30 and TRBJ1-2; possible D gene TRBD1, 6 bases. Per the germline V gene, CDR1 is GTSNPN and CDR2 is SVGIG (reference sequence). There are 14 residues in the CDR3. V was shortened by 2 bases and J by 7 bases, with 17 bases between the two germline ends. CDR3 sequence: CAWSQMGGAAGYTF. The CDR3 DNA reads as TGTGCCTGGAGTCAAATGGGGGGGGCGGCTGGCTACACCTTC. Variable domain in full (rest from reference TRBV30 and TRBJ1-2): SQTIHQWPATLVQPVGSPLSLECTVEGTSNPNLYWYRQAAGRGLQLLFYSVGIGQISSEVPQNLSASRPQDRQFILSSKKLLLSDSGFYLCAWSQMGGAAGYTFGSGTRLTVV.

The gene calls are TRBV4-3 and TRBJ1-4, with D possibly matching TRBD1 (5 bases). CDR3 size: 13 residues. The germline CDR1 and CDR2 sequences are LGHNA and YSLEER. With 0 bases removed from V and 7 bases from J, the gap between germline ends came to 6 bases. CDR3 DNA: TGCGCCAGCAGCCAAGATAGGGGTGAAAAACTGTTTTTT. This gives the protein CASSQDRGEKLFF.

The gene calls are TRBV9 and TRBJ2-3; maybe TRBD1 (6 bases). Per the germline V gene, CDR1 is SGDLS and CDR2 is YYNGEE. V lost 5 bases and J lost 5, with 15 bases in between. This CDR3 is 14 amino acids long. The CDR3 nucleotides are TGTGCCAGCAGGGCAGGGGCTAGGGGAGATACGCAGTATTTT. Translated: CASRAGARGDTQYF.

The chain carries TRBV7-3 and TRBJ2-5; D gene uncertain. The germline V and J ends were trimmed by 1 base and 4 bases, with 7 bases remaining between them. CDR3 size: 13 residues. Per germline, CDR1 SGHTA and CDR2 FQGTGA. The chain's CDR3 is CASSLRPGETQYF. DNA of the CDR3: TGTGCCAGCAGCTTAAGACCGGGAGAGACCCAGTACTTC.

V is TRBV9 and J is TRBJ2-7; D might be TRBD2 (5 bases). From germline, CDR1 is SGDLS and CDR2 YYNGEE. Trimming removed 4 bases from V and 2 bases from J, with 16 bases in between. This CDR3 has 15 amino acids. CDR3 nucleotide sequence: TGTGCCAGCAGCCCAGGACTTGGACGCACCTACGAGCAGTACTTC. Translated: CASSPGLGRTYEQYF. Drawing the rest from reference TRBV9 and TRBJ2-7, the complete variable domain is DSGVTQTPKHLITATGQRVTLRCSPRSGDLSVYWYQQSLDQGLQFLIQYYNGEERAKGNILERFSAQQFPDLHSELNLSSLELGDSALYFCASSPGLGRTYEQYFGPGTRLTVT.

The rearrangement uses TRBV6-4 and TRBJ1-5; the D gene is possibly TRBD1 (5 bases). This CDR3 has 15 amino acids. CDR1 MRHNA and CDR2 SNTAGT come from the germline V gene. V shed 7 bases and J shed 5 bases, with 18 bases lying between them. CDR3 nucleotides: TGTGCCAGCACGGGGCCCTCAAGGAGGGATCAGCCCCAGCATTTT. Encoded protein: CASTGPSRRDQPQHF.

The chain combines TRBV27 with TRBJ2-1; 7 nucleotides align to TRBD2. The V gene's germline CDR1 is MNHEY and CDR2 SMNVEV (reference sequence). The CDR3 is 15 residues long. Trimming cost V 1 base and J 4 bases; bases outside gene matches: 4. For the CDR3, the DNA is TGTGCCAGCAGTTTATGGGCGGGAGAATACAATGAGCAGTTCTTC. Its protein is CASSLWAGEYNEQFF.

This clone has just a few counts. The chain is built from TRBV6-1 and TRBJ1-1; TRBD1 agrees at 8 bases. Unmatched junction bases numbered 4, after V lost 4 bases and J lost 0 bases. Germline CDR1 and CDR2: MNHNS and SASEGT. This CDR3 is built from 15 residues. CDR3 sequence: CASSARTGMNTEAFF. The CDR3 DNA reads TGTGCCAGCAGTGCAAGGACAGGGATGAACACTGAAGCTTTCTTT.

The chain links TRBV30 to TRBJ2-1; D ambiguous. Germline V gene sequence: CDR1 GTSNPN, CDR2 SVGIG (reference sequence). V lost 1 base, J lost 5 bases, and 9 bases lay in between. The CDR3 contains 13 residues. CDR3 coding DNA: TGTGCCTGGAGTGGTAGCTGGCACAATGAGCAGTTCTTC. It codes for CAWSGSWHNEQFF. The variable domain in full, completed from reference TRBV30 and TRBJ2-1, reads SQTIHQWPATLVQPVGSPLSLECTVEGTSNPNLYWYRQAAGRGLQLLFYSVGIGQISSEVPQNLSASRPQDRQFILSSKKLLLSDSGFYLCAWSGSWHNEQFFGPGTRLTVL.

This chain's CDR3 is CASSKGDRGPLNTEAFF. Written as DNA, the CDR3 is TGTGCCAGCAGCAAAGGCGACAGGGGGCCGTTGAACACTGAAGCTTTCTTT. This chain links TRBV21-1 with TRBJ1-1; the D call of TRBD1 is as the table states it, not checked on the DNA. TRBV21-1 is an annotated pseudogene. The CDR3 runs 17 residues.

CDR3 region: CASSPTGAGWENTGELFF. As DNA, the CDR3 is TGTGCCAGCAGCCCCACGGGTGCAGGGTGGGAGAACACCGGGGAGCTGTTTTTT. J is TRBJ2-2 and V is TRBV7-6, with D perhaps matching TRBD1 (5 bases). Looked up from germline, CDR1 is SGHVS and CDR2 is FNYEAQ. The CDR3 extends over 18 amino acids. V was trimmed by 5 bases and J by 1 base, leaving 20 bases between them. The full variable domain, with the rest looked up from reference TRBV7-6 and TRBJ2-2, is GAGVSQSPRYKVTKRGQDVALRCDPISGHVSLYWYRQALGQGPEFLTYFNYEAQQDKSGLPNDRFSAERPEGSISTLTIQRTEQRDSAMYRCASSPTGAGWENTGELFFGEGSRLTVL.

This clone was recorded only once. This rearrangement joins TRBV6-1 to TRBJ1-2; 7 positions match TRBD1. Germline lookup yields CDR1 MNHNS and CDR2 SASEGT. The CDR3 is 13 residues long. Losses at the gene ends were 6 bases for V and 7 bases for J; bases not matched to a gene: 8. The CDR3 region has the DNA TGTGCCAGCAGACCCGGGACAGCCTCTGGCTACACCTTC. The encoded protein is CASRPGTASGYTF.

V usage is TRBV5-1 and J usage is TRBJ2-5, with TRBD1 matching over 7 bases. The CDR3 spans 14 residues. Germline values: CDR1 SGHRS, CDR2 YFSETQ. Losses at the gene ends were 2 bases for V and 5 bases for J; bases not matched to a gene: 6. DNA for the CDR3: TGCGCCAGCAGCTTACAGGGGTTTTCGGAGACCCAGTACTTC. Translated, it gives CASSLQGFSETQYF.

This chain connects TRBV4-2 to TRBJ2-6; 7 nucleotides agree with TRBD2. The CDR3 spans 19 residues. Per germline, CDR1 LGHNA and CDR2 YNFKEQ. Unmatched junction bases numbered 9, after V lost 1 base and J lost 0 bases. The DNA of the CDR3 is TGTGCCAGCAGCCAAGTCGATGGGAGGGGCCCCTCTGGGGCCAACGTCCTGACTTTC. This translates into CASSQVDGRGPSGANVLTF.

This sequence joins TRBV27 and TRBJ1-1; weak D call: TRBD1 (5 bases). Deletions cut 8 bases from V and 4 bases from J, with 14 bases between. The CDR3 loop spans 13 amino acids. Germline V lookup: CDR1 MNHEY, CDR2 SMNVEV (reference sequence). The CDR3 DNA reads as TGTGCCAGCTGGTCCGCCGGGGGCACTGAAGCTTTCTTT. It translates to CASWSAGGTEAFF.

This clone was picked up a small number of times. This rearrangement joins TRBV11-3 to TRBJ2-3, with 11 positions matching TRBD2. CDR1 and CDR2 from the germline V gene are SGHNT and YENEEA. V shed 3 bases, J shed 4 bases, and the junction held 3 bases outside the gene matches. CDR3 length: 15 amino acids. CDR3 in DNA: TGTGCCAGCAGCTTGACTAGCGGGACGGCAGATACGCAGTATTTT. Protein product: CASSLTSGTADTQYF.

The chain joins TRBV7-3 to TRBJ2-1; 12 nucleotides align to TRBD2. From germline, CDR1 is SGHTA and CDR2 FQGTGA. The CDR3 extends over 17 amino acids. J lost 9 bases, V lost 3 bases, and 12 bases had no gene match. The CDR3 spells CASSFEPSGRAGAEQFF. The DNA of the CDR3 is TGTGCCAGCAGCTTTGAGCCTAGCGGGAGGGCCGGGGCTGAGCAGTTCTTC.

The chain carries TRBV28 and TRBJ2-7; D remains unclear. This CDR3 is built from 13 residues. Looked up from germline, CDR1 is MDHEN and CDR2 is SYDVKM. V lost 1 base, J lost 0 bases, and 4 bases lay in between. As DNA, the CDR3 is TGTGCCAGCAGTTTATCTGTCTCCTACGAGCAGTACTTC. Translated: CASSLSVSYEQYF.

This chain joins TRBV10-3 and TRBJ2-7; 12 nucleotides agree with TRBD2. With 3 bases clipped from V and 3 bases from J, the junction kept 6 bases outside the gene matches. The CDR3 length is 16 residues. The germline CDR1 and CDR2 sequences are ENHRY and SYGVKD. This CDR3 is CAISDPGLAGSYEQYF. For the CDR3, the DNA is TGTGCCATCAGTGACCCCGGACTAGCGGGAAGCTACGAGCAGTACTTC.

The chain joins TRBV10-1 to TRBJ2-1; TRBD2 aligns across 11 bases. The trim removed 8 bases at V and 5 bases at J, leaving 2 bases unmatched. This CDR3 is 13 amino acids long. Germline V CDR1 and CDR2: WNHNN, SYGVQD (reference sequence). CDR3: CASGLAGNNEQFF. In nucleotides, the CDR3 is TGCGCCAGCGGACTAGCGGGTAACAATGAGCAGTTCTTC.

The rearrangement links TRBV7-9 to TRBJ2-7; TRBD2 matches 8 bases. Germline lookup yields CDR1 SEHNR and CDR2 FQNEAQ (reference sequence). The CDR3 is 15 residues long. V was clipped by 5 bases and J by 1 base; unmatched bases: 7. The CDR3 sequence: CASSTTSGASYEQYF. CDR3 DNA: TGTGCCAGCAGCACAACTAGCGGAGCGTCCTACGAGCAGTACTTC.

The chain has TRBV5-1 and TRBJ2-3; 7 positions agree with TRBD2. The J segment lost 0 bases and the V segment lost 5 bases, leaving 6 bases of the junction unmatched. The germline V gene encodes CDR1 SGHRS and CDR2 YFSETQ. CDR3 size: 15 residues. The CDR3 sequence: CASRSLAVSTDTQYF. CDR3 in DNA: TGCGCCAGCAGGAGCCTAGCGGTTAGCACAGATACGCAGTATTTT.

This rearrangement joins TRBV7-2 to TRBJ2-1, with a weak D call TRBD2 (6 bases). V was trimmed by 4 bases and J by 3 bases, leaving 13 bases between them. Germline values: CDR1 SGHTA, CDR2 FQGNSA. This CDR3 has 15 amino acids. CDR3 in amino acids: CASSSRLVGYNEQFF. CDR3 DNA sequence: TGTGCCAGCAGCTCAAGACTAGTAGGCTACAATGAGCAGTTCTTC.

This clone was detected only a few times. This rearrangement joins TRBV15 to TRBJ2-1; D is ambiguous. With 8 bases removed from V and 5 bases from J, the gap between germline ends came to 16 bases. The V gene's germline CDR1 is LNHNV and CDR2 YYDKDF (reference sequence). The CDR3 sequence is 14 residues long. The CDR3 reads CATAVRLLDNEQFF. DNA of the CDR3: TGTGCCACCGCGGTTCGACTTTTAGACAATGAGCAGTTCTTC.

V gene TRBV7-2 combines with J gene TRBJ1-5, with D perhaps matching TRBD1 (5 bases). CDR3 length: 15 amino acids. The germline gives CDR1 SGHTA, CDR2 FQGNSA. V was cut by 3 bases and J by 6 bases, with 15 bases left in between. The CDR3, as DNA: TGTGCCAGCAGCTTGGCGGGAGGGGCGGCTCAGCCCCAGCATTTT. Translated: CASSLAGGAAQPQHF.